The 8 T cell receptor beta chains reported below all come from one sample, sequenced in a study of cytomegalovirus exposure and HLA in healthy donors. The study ran its PCR with 60 Vbeta and 13 Jbeta primers. TCRdb keeps only in-frame clones here, not all; method: immunoSEQ multiplex PCR. This table has 85,000 to 130,000 clones, 60% to 75% appearing once. Sequenced: PBMCs. The receptor set was obtained from a male donor in good health and CMV-seropositive.

V usage is TRBV28 and J usage is TRBJ1-4; 8 nucleotides line up with TRBD1. This CDR3 has 16 amino acids. Germline assignment: CDR1 MDHEN and CDR2 SYDVKM. J lost 8 bases, V lost 6 bases, and 14 bases had no gene match. The CDR3 loop reads CASREENRDRWEKLFF. The CDR3 coding sequence is TGTGCCAGCAGGGAAGAAAACCGGGACAGGTGGGAAAAACTGTTTTTT. Supplemented by reference TRBV28 and TRBJ1-4, the full variable domain reads DVKVTQSSRYLVKRTGEKVFLECVQDMDHENMFWYRQDPGLGLRLIYFSYDVKMKEKGDIPEGYSVSREKKERFSLILESASTNQTSMYLCASREENRDRWEKLFFGSGTQLSVL.

CDR3 region: CASSREGGLAGGDEQFF. DNA of the CDR3: TGTGCCAGCAGCCGTGAGGGAGGGCTAGCGGGAGGCGATGAGCAGTTCTTC. The chain recombines TRBV6-4 with TRBJ2-1, with 11 bases lining up with TRBD2. V was pared by 6 bases and J by 8 bases, with 15 bases of the junction left unmatched. The germline V gene has CDR1 MRHNA and CDR2 SNTAGT. The CDR3 spans 17 residues.

V is TRBV4-3 and J is TRBJ2-1, with TRBD2 matching 7 bases. CDR3 length: 15 residues. Germline CDR1 reads LGHNA; CDR2 reads YSLEER. The trim removed 4 bases at V and 3 bases at J, leaving 6 bases unmatched. The CDR3 DNA is TGCGCCAGCAGCCTCGGGACTACCGTCTACAATGAGCAGTTCTTC. It specifies CASSLGTTVYNEQFF.

The J gene is TRBJ2-2, the V gene TRBV5-4, with TRBD2 matching over 8 bases. CDR3 length: 15 residues. V gave up 3 bases and J gave up 3 bases; unmatched junction bases: 4. Per germline, CDR1 SGHNT and CDR2 YYREEE (reference sequence). CDR3 loop: CASSWKAGDTGELFF. CDR3 bases: TGTGCCAGCAGCTGGAAAGCGGGAGACACCGGGGAGCTGTTTTTT.

This clone has just one count. The CDR3 sequence is CASSPSDHLGGEQFF. CDR3 DNA: TGTGCCAGCAGCCCAAGCGACCATCTGGGAGGTGAGCAGTTCTTC. The chain couples TRBV7-9 to TRBJ2-1; TRBD2 is a possible D gene (6 bases). Germline CDR1 is SEHNR and CDR2 is FQNEAQ (reference sequence). This CDR3 is 15 amino acids long. Trimming cost V 5 bases and J 9 bases, with 20 bases left between them.

The V call is TRBV18, the J call TRBJ1-1, with D unresolved. The CDR3 has 13 amino acids. CDR1 KGHSH and CDR2 LQKENI come from the germline V gene. V gave up 3 bases and J gave up 3 bases, with 8 bases separating them. This chain's CDR3 is CASSPGRDTEAFF. The CDR3 DNA sequence: TGTGCCAGCTCACCGGGCAGAGACACTGAAGCTTTCTTT. Full variable domain (outside the CDR3, taken from reference TRBV18 and TRBJ1-1): NAGVMQNPRHLVRRRGQEARLRCSPMKGHSHVYWYRQLPEEGLKFMVYLQKENIIDESGMPKERFSAEFPKEGPSILRIQQVVRGDSAAYFCASSPGRDTEAFFGQGTRLTVV.

The J gene is TRBJ2-1, the V gene TRBV5-1; 9 bases match TRBD1. This CDR3 has 15 amino acids. CDR1 is SGHRS and CDR2 is YFSETQ in the germline V gene. After removal of 4 bases from V and 4 bases from J, the junction contained 6 bases not matched to a gene. CDR3 in amino acids: CASSPTGQGYNEQFF. The CDR3 DNA reads as TGCGCCAGCAGCCCAACGGGACAGGGATACAATGAGCAGTTCTTC.

The rearrangement joins TRBV7-2 to TRBJ2-5; D is unclear. CDR1 SGHTA and CDR2 FQGNSA come from the germline V gene. This CDR3 has 15 amino acids. The ends were cut back, 2 bases at V and 4 bases at J, with 14 bases in the middle. The CDR3 reads CASSLIPRSGETQYF. DNA of the CDR3: TGTGCCAGCAGCTTAATCCCGAGGTCGGGAGAGACCCAGTACTTC.